This TCR beta chain was found in a study of shared clonotypes between healthy human individuals. Study at large: Three CD4 naive, three CD4 memory, two CD8 naive and one CD8 memory plate were used per donor.

Authors' methods: Quality scores were absent from the junction-only immunoSEQ sequences, so filtering differed. Generated by immunoSEQ multiplex PCR, the TCRdb table keeps only in-frame clones and is missing some. The V and J calls and clone size were taken over from that table, and D and trimming were inferred from the DNA. This sample has about 2 million clones, with approximately 94% found just once. CD45RO-negative cells were positively selected for CCR7, leaving out terminally differentiated effector memory CD45RA+ cells. The J segment lost 4 bases and the V segment lost 0 bases, leaving 5 bases of the junction unmatched. CDR1 is LGHNA and CDR2 is YSLEER in the germline V gene. This CDR3 has 15 amino acids. Turning to this clone: What it recognizes is unknown.

Study-level findings and limits: Tissues were not sampled, only blood, and their repertoires likely differ.

The genes are TRBV4-3 and TRBJ2-5, with 7 positions matching TRBD2. This clonotype was obtained from a man aged 18 to 30 in good health. The sample comprised naive CD8+ T cells sorted from blood. This CDR3 reads CASSQEFASGETQYF. The CDR3 bases are TGCGCCAGCAGCCAAGAATTTGCTAGCGGAGAGACCCAGTACTTC.